The text below deals with one T cell receptor (beta chain). Its target is not known. The data belong to a study of OX40 agonist ivuxolimab in advanced cancers. The overall study: Patients receiving dose escalation had hepatocellular carcinoma, melanoma, renal cell or head and neck cancer.

The V gene lost 5 bases and the J gene lost 0 bases, with 13 bases spanning the gap. CDR3 size: 15 residues. Germline V gene lookup returns CDR1 SGHAT and CDR2 FQNNGV. Study-level points and caveats: Partial responders at 0.1-3.0 mg/kg had among the lowest clonal expansion.

The protocol was immunoSEQ multiplex PCR, while the TCRdb copy is restricted to in-frame clones and leaves out a portion. The top ten hold 25% of the sample, which has 30,000 to 40,000 clones, roughly 86% seen once. This clonotype was obtained from an adult with an advanced solid tumor such as melanoma, head and neck, liver or kidney cancer. The chain combines TRBV11-2 with TRBJ1-1; D unresolved. The input for sequencing was CD4+ or CD8+ T cells sorted from blood, taken in a trial of the OX40 agonist ivuxolimab. The CDR3 is CASSPTGKLNTEAFF. DNA for the CDR3: TGTGCCAGCAGCCCAACCGGGAAGTTGAACACTGAAGCTTTCTTT.